This T cell receptor (beta chain) was identified in a study of shared clonotypes between healthy human individuals. Study-level information: Three plates each covered CD4 naive and memory; CD8 naive two, CD8 memory one. Overall study results and limits: Among non-shared clonotypes, generation probabilities were lower than among those shared by all four donors.

Genomic DNA from each subset was divided evenly over several immunoSEQ plates. Libraries were prepared by immunoSEQ multiplex PCR; TCRdb keeps only in-frame clonotypes and omits some of them. The repertoire holds 600,000 or so clones, with approximately 95% as singletons. Concerning this clone itself: Its target is not known.

Terminally differentiated effector memory CD45RA+ cells were excluded from the naive CD8 cells, which were CD45RO-negative and positively selected for CCR7. Germline values: CDR1 LNHNV, CDR2 YYDKDF (reference sequence). The CDR3 consists of 15 residues. Trimming removed 5 bases from V and 8 bases from J, with 19 bases in between. The sequence was collected from a woman aged 25 to 39 in good health. Sequencing was carried out using naive CD8+ T cells sorted from blood. This chain connects TRBV15 to TRBJ1-5; no reliable D call. In DNA, the CDR3 is TGTGCCACCAGCTTGTTTCGGGGAGGAAGAGAGCCCCAGCATTTT. It yields the protein CATSLFRGGREPQHF.